This is a list of T cell receptor beta chains from one sample in a study of blood T cell repertoires in COVID-19. Clones were read by immunoSEQ multiplex PCR, and TCRdb kept only the in-frame ones, dropping some. The sample records about 360,000 clones, around 87% being singletons. Sequenced material: peripheral blood. These receptors were obtained from a human donor in a cohort sampled during active COVID-19. Both conserved end residues are part of each CDR3. D genes are given only for firm matches. Size is omitted from some rows. Given values are once, few, many or a class for expanded clones.

TGTGCCAGTCAACGGGACACCTATCAGCCCCAGCATTTT	CASQRDTYQPQHF	.	TRBV19	TRBJ1-5	.
TGTGCCAGCAGCACCCCTGAGGTCGCACCCCAAGCTCAATCTGGTTACCGGAACACTGAAGCTTTCTTT	CASSTPEVAPQAQSGYRNTEAFF	.	TRBV21-1	TRBJ1-1	.
TGTGCCAGCAGTTTTCGTGGGGGCCATGCTGATGGCTACACCTTC	CASSFRGGHADGYTF	few	TRBV6-5	TRBJ1-2	.
TGTGCCAGCAGCCAACAGGGGGGAGGAAACACCATATATTTT	CASSQQGGGNTIYF	.	TRBV3-1/TRBV3-2	TRBJ1-3	TRBD1
TGTGCCAGCAGCTTGGTGGGCAGGGCTGGCGATGGCTACACCTTC	CASSLVGRAGDGYTF	.	TRBV5-4	TRBJ1-2	.
TGTGCCAGCAGTGATGGTTTGGGGGGAGGTAATTCACCCCTCCACTTT	CASSDGLGGGNSPLHF	.	TRBV25-1	TRBJ1-6	.
TGCGCCAGCAGCTTGGATAGAGGCTCCTACGAGCAGTACTTC	CASSLDRGSYEQYF	.	TRBV5-1	TRBJ2-7	.
TGTGCCAGCAGCCACCATACAGGTGAATCACCCCTCCACTTT	CASSHHTGESPLHF	.	TRBV4-2	TRBJ1-6	.
TGTGCCAGCAGCCAAGGCGGTCTAGCGGGGGATCCCTACAATGAGCAGTTCTTC	CASSQGGLAGDPYNEQFF	.	TRBV4-2	TRBJ2-1	TRBD2
TGTGCCAGTAGTATAGGGACTAGAACGTCCAATGAGCAGTTCTTC	CASSIGTRTSNEQFF	.	TRBV19	TRBJ2-1	TRBD2
TGCGCCAGCAGCTTAGAGGCCGGACACCTCACTGAAGCTTTCTTT	CASSLEAGHLTEAFF	.	TRBV5-1	TRBJ1-1	.
TGTGCCTGGAGAGACCCGCGGGGGCCGGGGGAGACCCAGTACTTC	CAWRDPRGPGETQYF	.	TRBV30	TRBJ2-5	.
TGTGCCAGCAGCCGACAGGGAAAGGGTTCACCCCTCCACTTT	CASSRQGKGSPLHF	.	TRBV6-5	TRBJ1-6	TRBD1
TGTGCCAGCAGCTTGGATGGTAGCGGGGGCGTAAGAAGGAGAGAGACCCAGTACTTC	CASSLDGSGGVRRRETQYF	.	TRBV5-8	TRBJ2-5	TRBD2
TGTGCCAGCAGCTTAGCTGGGCGCTGGGATACGCAGTATTTT	CASSLAGRWDTQYF	few	TRBV7-2	TRBJ2-3	.
TGTGCCAGCAGCCAAGATGCCCGACTAGCGTCCTACAATGAGCAGTTCTTC	CASSQDARLASYNEQFF	.	TRBV4-2	TRBJ2-1	TRBD2
TGTGCCAGCAGTTTACGACAGCTCTATGGCTACACCTTC	CASSLRQLYGYTF	.	TRBV12-3/TRBV12-4	TRBJ1-2	.
TGTGCCAGCAGCCGGACCTCGGACAGAACAGATACGCAGTATTTT	CASSRTSDRTDTQYF	once	TRBV5-4	TRBJ2-3	.
TGTGCCAGCAGCTTAATGTCGGCAGGGGGTGAAAAACTGTTTTTT	CASSLMSAGGEKLFF	few	TRBV7-8	TRBJ1-4	TRBD1
TGTGCCAGTAGTATGACGGGGTTGTCGCAGAGGGCCCACTATGGCTACACCTTC	CASSMTGLSQRAHYGYTF	.	TRBV19	TRBJ1-2	.
TGTGCCAGCAGCGTAGGTCACTCTGGGGCCAACGTCCTGACTTTC	CASSVGHSGANVLTF	.	TRBV9	TRBJ2-6	.
TGTGCCAGCAGCCTCCCCGCGGGGCACCGGGACAGGGTAACAGGGACGCAGTATTTT	CASSLPAGHRDRVTGTQYF	.	TRBV9	TRBJ2-3	TRBD1
TGTGCCAGTACGGGGAACAACTATGGCTACACCTTC	CASTGNNYGYTF	.	TRBV19	TRBJ1-2	.
TGTGCCAGCAGCTTAACCTCTAGCGGGAGCGGAACAGATACGCAGTATTTT	CASSLTSSGSGTDTQYF	.	TRBV7-9	TRBJ2-3	TRBD2
TGTGCCTGGAGTCTAGCGGGACAAGGGGAGACCCAGTACTTC	CAWSLAGQGETQYF	.	TRBV30	TRBJ2-5	TRBD2
TGTGCCAGCAGTTATGGCCCAGGGGGGAAACTGTTTTTT	CASSYGPGGKLFF	few	TRBV6-6	TRBJ1-4	TRBD1
TGTGCCAGCAGTGAATATCGTCAGGGGGTTTCCTATAATTCACCCCTCCACTTT	CASSEYRQGVSYNSPLHF	.	TRBV6-1	TRBJ1-6	TRBD1
TGCGCCAGCAGCGTAGGACTAGCGGGCTCCTACGAGCAGTACTTC	CASSVGLAGSYEQYF	.	TRBV5-1	TRBJ2-7	TRBD2
TGTGCCAGCAGTCCTCCAGGGCGGAATGAGCAGTTCTTC	CASSPPGRNEQFF	.	TRBV28	TRBJ2-1	.
TGTGCCAGCAGCCTTCAGGGTTTTGAGCAGTACTTC	CASSLQGFEQYF	.	TRBV14	TRBJ2-7	.
TGCGCCAGCAGCCAAGAAGGACAGGCGAGGGAGACCCAGTACTTC	CASSQEGQARETQYF	.	TRBV4-1	TRBJ2-5	TRBD1
TGTGCCAGCAGCCTCTCTAGCGGGGGGCTGGATACGCAGTATTTT	CASSLSSGGLDTQYF	.	TRBV9	TRBJ2-3	TRBD2
TGTGCCAGCAGCTGGACAGGGGCCACTGAAGCTTTCTTT	CASSWTGATEAFF	.	TRBV7-8	TRBJ1-1	TRBD1
TGTGCCAGCATACGGACAGGATATTCCTACGAGCAGTACTTC	CASIRTGYSYEQYF	.	TRBV6-5	TRBJ2-7	TRBD1
TGTGCCAGCAGAAAACAGGGGGCGAGGACAGATACGCAGTATTTT	CASRKQGARTDTQYF	.	TRBV2	TRBJ2-3	TRBD1
TGTGCCAGCAGTACCGGACAGGGGTGGAACACCGGGGAGCTGTTTTTT	CASSTGQGWNTGELFF	once	TRBV27	TRBJ2-2	TRBD1
TGTGCCAGTAGTGACGGCGGGGGTCAAGGGTCCCAGCATTTT	CASSDGGGQGSQHF	.	TRBV19	TRBJ1-5	.
TGTGCCAGCAGTTATTCAGGGTATGATACGCAGTATTTT	CASSYSGYDTQYF	.	TRBV6-5	TRBJ2-3	.
TGCGCCAGCAGCTTGGGCTATGGGGACAGTGGCAATCAGCCCCAGCATTTT	CASSLGYGDSGNQPQHF	.	TRBV5-1	TRBJ1-5	TRBD1